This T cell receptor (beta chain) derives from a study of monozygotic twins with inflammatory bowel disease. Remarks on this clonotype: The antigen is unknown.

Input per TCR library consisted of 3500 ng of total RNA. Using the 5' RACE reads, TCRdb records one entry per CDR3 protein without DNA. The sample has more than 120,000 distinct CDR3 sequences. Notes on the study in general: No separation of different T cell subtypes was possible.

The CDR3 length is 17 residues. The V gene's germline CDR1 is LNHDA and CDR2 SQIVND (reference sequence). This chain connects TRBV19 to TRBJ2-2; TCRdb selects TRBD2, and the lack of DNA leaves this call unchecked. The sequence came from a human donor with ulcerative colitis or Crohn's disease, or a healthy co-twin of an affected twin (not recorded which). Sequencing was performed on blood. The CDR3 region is CASTQGVGTTVTGELFF. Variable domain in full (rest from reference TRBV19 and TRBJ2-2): DGGITQSPKYLFRKEGQNVTLSCEQNLNHDAMYWYRQDPGQGLRLIYYSQIVNDFQKGDIAEGYSVSREKKESFPLTVTSAQKNPTAFYLCASTQGVGTTVTGELFFGEGSRLTVL.